A selection of T cell receptor beta chains follows, all from one sample in a study of regulatory dendritic cells for organ transplantation. The data were produced by immunoSEQ multiplex PCR, yet TCRdb's version contains in-frame clones alone and is incomplete. Among some 9,600 clones listed, around 80% were seen once. For these receptors, no antigen is known. Source material: memory CD4+ T cells from blood cultured with dendritic cells. The receptors come from a human donor in good health. The CDR3 runs from the conserved cysteine through the conserved F or W. D genes are given only for firm matches. Rows give clone size only sometimes, using once, few, many, or a class for an expanded clone.

TRBJ2-3	-	-	TRBV11-3	TGTGCCAGCAGCGAAACGACAGATACGCAGTATTTT	CASSETTDTQYF
TRBJ2-7	-	TRBD1	TRBV10-3	TGTGCCACCGGTGGTGGGGACAGGGTCAACGAGCAGTACTTC	CATGGGDRVNEQYF
TRBJ2-7	-	TRBD2	TRBV28	TGTGCCAGCAGTAGTAGCGGGTTGGGAAGTGGCGAGCAGTACTTC	CASSSSGLGSGEQYF
TRBJ2-2	-	TRBD1	TRBV4-2	TGTGCCAGCAGCCGCAACCGGGACAGTCGCACCGGGGAGCTGTTTTTT	CASSRNRDSRTGELFF
TRBJ2-5	-	TRBD2	TRBV7-7	TGTGCTAGCAGCTTAGGCGGGAGCCAGACCCAGTACTTC	CASSLGGSQTQYF
TRBJ1-3	-	-	TRBV18	TGTGCCAGCTCAGCGAACAGGGCCCCTAGCTCTGGAAACACCATATATTTT	CASSANRAPSSGNTIYF
TRBJ1-5	-	-	TRBV5-5	TGTGCCAGCAGCCCTCGGACAGCCACGGGCAATCAGCCCCAGCATTTT	CASSPRTATGNQPQHF
TRBJ2-3	-	TRBD1	TRBV6-6	TGTGCCAGCTCGATCCGGGACAGGACCAATACGCAGTATTTT	CASSIRDRTNTQYF
TRBJ1-2	-	-	TRBV29-1	TGCAGCGTTGTTCGGGACTTTGAAGGCTACACCTTC	CSVVRDFEGYTF
TRBJ2-3	-	TRBD2	TRBV4-2	TGTGCCAGCAGCCAATCTGGGACTAGCGGGGATGGGAGCACAGATACGCAGTATTTT	CASSQSGTSGDGSTDTQYF
TRBJ2-1	-	TRBD1	TRBV6-5	TGTGCCAGCAGTTACTCGAGACAGGGCTTCAATGAGCAGTTCTTC	CASSYSRQGFNEQFF
TRBJ1-5	few	TRBD1	TRBV27	TGTGCCAGCAGAACGGGACAGGGAGATCAGCCCCAGCATTTT	CASRTGQGDQPQHF
TRBJ2-5	once	TRBD1	TRBV28	TGTGCCAGCAGTCCCTCCTCCGGGACAGGGGGAGAGACCCAGTACTTC	CASSPSSGTGGETQYF
TRBJ2-2	-	-	TRBV29-1	TGCAGCGTTGGTTTATCGGCGGCCGGGGAGCTGTTTTTT	CSVGLSAAGELFF
TRBJ2-7	-	TRBD1	TRBV5-8	TGTGCCAGCAGGAAAGGGGGCACGTACGAGCAGTACTTC	CASRKGGTYEQYF
TRBJ2-4	-	-	TRBV7-3	TGTGCCAGCAGCCGAAGACTGCTAGCCAAAAACATTCAGTACTTC	CASSRRLLAKNIQYF
TRBJ2-1	-	-	TRBV5-6	TGTGCCAGCAGCGTCCGGGCTCAGGGTGAGTTCTTC	CASSVRAQGEFF
TRBJ2-1	-	TRBD2	TRBV27	TGTGCCAGCAGTTTATTCACACGACTCCAAACTAGCGGGAGGGGCAATGAGCAGTTCTTC	CASSLFTRLQTSGRGNEQFF
TRBJ1-1	-	-	TRBV11-2	TGTGCCAGCAGCCTAGGGGGGCTCGCTGAAGCTTTCTTT	CASSLGGLAEAFF
TRBJ2-2	-	-	TRBV19	TGTGCCAGTGGTGGCCGGGAGCTGTTTTTT	CASGGRELFF
TRBJ2-5	few	-	TRBV7-3	TGTGCCAGCAGCTTGGGGGAGGCAGAGACCCAGTACTTC	CASSLGEAETQYF
TRBJ2-6	-	-	TRBV4-3	TGCGCCAGCAGCCAAGGCGGGGGCTACTCTGGGGCCAACGTCCTGACTTTC	CASSQGGGYSGANVLTF
TRBJ2-3	-	-	TRBV27	TGTGCCAGCAGTCCAAACAGAGATTGGGATACGCAGTATTTT	CASSPNRDWDTQYF
TRBJ2-7	-	-	TRBV5-4	TGTGCCAGCAGCTTGTGGGAATCGAGCGAGCAGTACTTC	CASSLWESSEQYF
TRBJ2-3	-	-	TRBV18	TGTGCCAGCTCACCCGACACAGGACTTAACACAGATACGCAGTATTTT	CASSPDTGLNTDTQYF
TRBJ2-5	-	TRBD1	TRBV7-8	TGTGCCAGCAGCCTACGAACGGCAAACAGGGGCCCTGCCCGGAGGGAGACCCAGTACTTC	CASSLRTANRGPARRETQYF
TRBJ1-3	-	-	TRBV7-7	TGTGCTAGCAGCTTCTGGTCTACCGGGGGCTCTGGAAACACCATATATTTT	CASSFWSTGGSGNTIYF
TRBJ2-1	-	-	TRBV19	TGTGCCAGTAGTATTGGCCTCCTCAGTGGGCAGTTCTTC	CASSIGLLSGQFF
TRBJ2-3	-	-	TRBV30	TGTGCCTGGAGCCGGGACTTTTTAACAGATACGCAGTATTTT	CAWSRDFLTDTQYF
TRBJ2-1	-	TRBD2	TRBV2	TGTGCCAGCAGCAACCCGTACGGGACTAGCGGGAGTATCTCCTACAATGAGCAGTTCTTC	CASSNPYGTSGSISYNEQFF
TRBJ1-3	-	TRBD1	TRBV2	TGTGCCAGCAAAGTACAGGGGAACTCTGGAAACACCATATATTTT	CASKVQGNSGNTIYF
TRBJ1-2	-	-	TRBV5-8	TGTGCCAGCAGCTTGGGGGGAAATAACTATGGCTACACCTTC	CASSLGGNNYGYTF
TRBJ2-1	-	-	TRBV30	TGTGCCTGGAGTGTAAGTTTCCGATATGAGCAGTTCTTC	CAWSVSFRYEQFF
TRBJ2-4	-	-	TRBV27	TGTGCCACACAACAACAGGGAGGCAACATTCAGTACTTC	CATQQQGGNIQYF
TRBJ1-2	-	-	TRBV5-4	TGTGCCAGCAGCGCCCTAGCCGGCTACACCTTC	CASSALAGYTF
TRBJ2-7	-	TRBD2	TRBV9	TGTGCCAGCAGCGTAGCGACTAGCGGGGGCCCCCAGAACGAGCGGTACTTC	CASSVATSGGPQNERYF
TRBJ2-7	few	-	TRBV18	TGTGCCAGCTCACTAGGTGTCAACTACGAGCAGTACTTC	CASSLGVNYEQYF
TRBJ2-7	once	TRBD2	TRBV7-2	TGTGCCAGCAGTCCGACTAGCGGGGGATCCTACGAGCAGTACTTC	CASSPTSGGSYEQYF
TRBJ2-7	once	-	TRBV5-1	TGCGCCAGCAGCTCTAGCGGGGGACAGGGGGAGCAGTACTTC	CASSSSGGQGEQYF
TRBJ2-5	-	TRBD2	TRBV28	TGTGCCAGCAGAGGAACAGGGAGCTTGGCGGGAGGCCTCCAAGAGACCCAGTACTTC	CASRGTGSLAGGLQETQYF
TRBJ1-4	-	-	TRBV4-3	TGCGCCAGCAGCCAAGTCGGCGGGGGGCCGAATGAAAAACTGTTTTTT	CASSQVGGGPNEKLFF
TRBJ2-3	-	TRBD1	TRBV19	TGTGCCTCCTTAGACAGGGGGGGCACAGATACGCAGTATTTT	CASLDRGGTDTQYF
TRBJ1-2	-	-	TRBV27	TGTGCCAGCAGTGACAGTGAGAACTATGGCTACACCTTC	CASSDSENYGYTF
TRBJ1-1	few	-	TRBV23-1	TGCGCCAGCCGCCTAGGACAGCCTCTTTTGGCTTTCTTT	CASRLGQPLLAFF
TRBJ1-1	-	TRBD1	TRBV7-9	TGTGCCAGCAGCTTAGCGGGGACAGGGGGCTGGATGAGAACTGAAGCTTTCTTT	CASSLAGTGGWMRTEAFF